Listed below are T cell receptor beta chains from one sample, sequenced in a study of T cell repertoires in aging, cancer and after chemotherapy. TCRdb called the multiplex PCR reads again in MiXCR, with one record for every CDR3 protein. The sample holds over 2,000 distinct CDR3 sequences, roughly 30% seen once. Sequencing was carried out using blood. These receptors originate from a human donor in good health. Each CDR3 is given with its conserved first and last residue. A D gene is named only where the DNA matches it firmly. Not every row has a clone size; where given, it reads once, few, many or a size class.

v_gene	abundance	d_gene	j_gene	CDR3aa	CDR3nt
TRBV6-5	medium-sized	TRBD1	TRBJ2-1	CASSLSGTGINEQFF	TGTGCCAGCAGTCTCTCCGGGACAGGGATAAATGAGCAGTTCTTC
TRBV13	-	-	TRBJ2-5	CASSPSGSGKETQYF	TGTGCCAGCAGCCCCTCTGGTAGCGGCAAAGAGACCCAGTACTTC
TRBV5-6	few	-	TRBJ1-5	CASSTGLPNQPQHF	TGTGCCAGCAGCACAGGGTTGCCCAATCAGCCCCAGCATTTT
TRBV14	once	-	TRBJ1-3	CASSFRQDPSGNTIYF	TGTGCCAGCAGCTTCCGACAGGACCCCTCTGGAAACACCATATATTTT
TRBV20-1	large	TRBD1	TRBJ2-5	CSARGQTAQETQYF	TGCAGTGCTAGGGGACAGACCGCCCAGGAGACCCAGTACTTC
TRBV30	few	-	TRBJ1-2	CAWTGTGWGSYTF	TGTGCCTGGACAGGCACCGGGTGGGGGAGCTACACCTTC
TRBV18	-	TRBD2	TRBJ2-7	CASSPGLAETYEQYF	TGTGCCAGCTCCCCGGGACTAGCGGAAACCTACGAGCAGTACTTC
TRBV6-1	medium-sized	-	TRBJ2-1	CASSEIQGGFEQFF	TGTGCCAGCAGTGAAATCCAGGGTGGGTTTGAGCAGTTCTTC
TRBV29-1	large	TRBD1	TRBJ1-2	CSVEGRTGRWHGYTF	TGCAGCGTTGAGGGACGGACAGGGAGGTGGCATGGCTACACCTTC
TRBV6-6	few	-	TRBJ1-5	CASSYIGGGNQPQHF	TGTGCCAGCAGTTACATAGGCGGGGGGAATCAGCCCCAGCATTTT
TRBV7-2	-	TRBD1	TRBJ2-5	CASSLGPDRGMTQYF	TGTGCCAGCAGCTTAGGCCCCGACAGGGGGATGACCCAGTACTTC
TRBV19	medium-sized	TRBD2	TRBJ2-7	CASSIEKRLAWSEQYF	TGTGCCAGTAGTATAGAGAAGAGACTAGCTTGGAGCGAGCAGTACTTC
TRBV10-3	-	-	TRBJ2-5	CAISEGGGGWQETQYF	TGTGCCATCAGTGAGGGGGGCGGGGGCTGGCAAGAGACCCAGTACTTC
TRBV5-4	once	TRBD2	TRBJ2-5	CASSIRTSGKETQYF	TGTGCCAGCAGCATTAGGACTAGCGGGAAAGAGACCCAGTACTTC
TRBV28	-	-	TRBJ2-1	CASSLSYNEQFF	TGTGCCAGCAGTTTAAGCTACAATGAGCAGTTCTTC
TRBV20-1	-	-	TRBJ2-5	CSAPGGPGQETQYF	TGCAGTGCGCCTGGAGGTCCGGGTCAAGAGACCCAGTACTTC
TRBV11-1	medium-sized	TRBD1	TRBJ2-1	CASSLTGTGPYNEQFF	TGTGCCAGCAGCTTAACCGGGACAGGACCCTACAATGAGCAGTTCTTC
TRBV6-5	medium-sized	-	TRBJ2-7	CASRSGYEQYF	TGTGCCAGCAGATCGGGATACGAGCAGTACTTC
TRBV30	few	TRBD1	TRBJ1-1	CACDRGVNTEAFF	TGTGCCTGTGACAGGGGTGTGAACACTGAAGCTTTCTTT
TRBV29-1	large	-	TRBJ2-2	CSSRYNTGELFF	TGCAGCTCCCGGTATAACACCGGGGAGCTGTTTTTT
TRBV19	medium-sized	-	TRBJ1-3	CASSIVSAGNTIYF	TGTGCCAGTAGTATTGTCAGCGCTGGAAACACCATATATTTT
TRBV6-5	large	-	TRBJ2-7	CASSYSVGVNEQYF	TGTGCCAGCAGTTACTCGGTAGGGGTCAACGAGCAGTACTTC
TRBV28	few	-	TRBJ2-1	CASSSPEEVAYNEQFF	TGTGCCAGCAGTTCACCCGAGGAGGTGGCCTACAATGAGCAGTTCTTC
TRBV27	few	TRBD2	TRBJ2-5	CASSQRLAGGQKTQYF	TGTGCCAGCAGCCAACGGCTAGCGGGAGGGCAGAAGACCCAGTACTTC
TRBV12-3/TRBV12-4	few	-	TRBJ1-2	CASSSRSGYTF	TGTGCCAGCAGTTCCCGGAGTGGCTACACCTTC
TRBV28	-	-	TRBJ2-5	CAHPGGQETQYF	TGTGCCCACCCCGGCGGTCAAGAGACCCAGTACTTC
TRBV12-3/TRBV12-4	-	TRBD2	TRBJ2-1	CASSRGLAGDEQFF	TGTGCCAGCAGTCGCGGACTAGCGGGAGATGAGCAGTTCTTC
TRBV11-2	medium-sized	TRBD1	TRBJ2-1	CASSVTGESQFF	TGTGCCAGCAGCGTTACAGGGGAGTCCCAGTTCTTC
TRBV19	medium-sized	-	TRBJ2-1	CASGPLNYNEQFF	TGTGCCAGTGGGCCGCTTAATTACAATGAGCAGTTCTTC
TRBV5-4	-	TRBD1	TRBJ1-3	CASSVTGRSGNTIYF	TGTGCCAGCAGCGTGACAGGGCGTTCTGGAAACACCATATATTTT
TRBV6-5	once	TRBD2	TRBJ2-1	CACSAGTSGNEQFF	TGTGCCTGCAGCGCCGGGACTAGCGGGAATGAGCAGTTCTTC
TRBV20-1	-	-	TRBJ2-3	CSARGPSTDTQYF	TGCAGTGCTAGGGGGCCTAGCACAGATACGCAGTATTTT
TRBV30	hyperexpanded	-	TRBJ2-7	CAWSPPILSSYEQYF	TGTGCCTGGTCCCCACCTATATTAAGCTCCTACGAGCAGTACTTC
TRBV30	few	-	TRBJ2-2	CAWSPGVVGELFF	TGTGCCTGGAGCCCGGGGGTGGTCGGGGAGCTGTTTTTT
TRBV6-5	-	-	TRBJ2-1	CASSYKQGYNEQFF	TGTGCCAGCAGTTACAAGCAGGGCTACAATGAGCAGTTCTTC
TRBV5-1	-	-	TRBJ2-3	CASSWTGKPTDTQYF	TGCGCCAGCAGCTGGACCGGTAAGCCTACAGATACGCAGTATTTT
TRBV20-1	few	TRBD2	TRBJ2-1	CSAFPSGSDNEQFF	TGCAGTGCCTTCCCTAGCGGGAGTGACAATGAGCAGTTCTTC
TRBV10-3	medium-sized	-	TRBJ2-7	CAISAGVEQYF	TGTGCCATCAGCGCAGGGGTCGAGCAGTACTTC
TRBV27	-	-	TRBJ1-4	CASSLPLLGREKLFF	TGTGCCAGCAGTTTGCCCCTCTTAGGGAGGGAAAAACTGTTTTTT
TRBV12-3/TRBV12-4	few	-	TRBJ2-2	CASSLSGEAGELFF	TGTGCCAGCAGTTTAAGTGGAGAAGCCGGGGAGCTGTTTTTT
TRBV6-5	-	TRBD1	TRBJ1-5	CASSSQQGIQPQHF	TGTGCCAGCAGTTCGCAACAGGGGATCCAGCCCCAGCATTTT
TRBV18	-	-	TRBJ1-6	CASSPGQGRLPLHF	TGTGCCAGCTCACCGGGGCAGGGGAGATTACCCCTCCACTTT
TRBV5-6	-	TRBD2	TRBJ2-3	CASSATSGSGTDTQYF	TGTGCCAGCAGCGCTACTAGCGGGAGTGGAACAGATACGCAGTATTTT
TRBV29-1	medium-sized	-	TRBJ1-2	CSVSRGSTYGYTF	TGCAGCGTTTCAAGGGGGAGTACCTATGGCTACACCTTC
TRBV5-4	-	-	TRBJ2-7	CASSFRWREDEQYF	TGTGCCAGCAGCTTCCGCTGGAGGGAGGACGAGCAGTACTTC
TRBV18	-	-	TRBJ2-4	CASSPTTDSQLAKNIQYF	TGTGCCAGCTCACCAACGACGGACAGTCAGCTAGCCAAAAACATTCAGTACTTC
TRBV5-3	-	-	TRBJ2-5	CASSPGLETQYF	TGCGCCAGCAGCCCAGGGTTAGAGACCCAGTACTTC
TRBV11-2	-	-	TRBJ1-2	CASSPSISGYTF	TGTGCCAGCAGCCCTTCTATATCTGGCTACACCTTC
TRBV19	medium-sized	TRBD2	TRBJ2-3	CATQVSSGPRSQYF	TGTGCCACCCAAGTGTCTAGCGGCCCCAGATCGCAGTATTTT
TRBV5-5	-	TRBD1	TRBJ2-7	CASSLTGGAPYEQYF	TGTGCCAGCAGCTTAACAGGGGGAGCACCCTACGAGCAGTACTTC
TRBV15	-	TRBD2	TRBJ2-1	CATSRDPGREYNEQFF	TGTGCCACCAGCAGAGATCCGGGGAGGGAGTACAATGAGCAGTTCTTC
TRBV4-3	few	-	TRBJ2-1	CASSQDDLASYNEQFF	TGCGCCAGCAGCCAAGATGATCTAGCCTCCTACAATGAGCAGTTCTTC
TRBV28	-	-	TRBJ2-7	CASSSRIKGGLYEQYF	TGTGCCAGCAGTTCTCGAATAAAAGGAGGGCTGTACGAGCAGTACTTC
TRBV21-1	-	-	TRBJ1-4	CASSKAGRDDEKLFF	TGTGCCAGCAGCAAAGCGGGCAGGGATGATGAAAAACTGTTTTTT
TRBV27	few	-	TRBJ1-2	CASSYTLTRTSYGYTF	TGTGCCAGCAGTTACACCCTGACACGAACATCCTATGGCTACACCTTC
TRBV7-2	-	TRBD1	TRBJ2-3	CASSLGDREADTQYF	TGTGCCAGCAGCTTAGGGGACAGGGAAGCAGATACGCAGTATTTT
TRBV19	medium-sized	TRBD1	TRBJ1-2	CASSWGTGAGYTF	TGTGCCAGTAGCTGGGGGACAGGAGCTGGCTACACCTTC